The source of this T cell receptor (beta chain) is a study of shared clonotypes between healthy human individuals. This clone was recorded once. Sequencing was performed with immunoSEQ multiplex PCR; in TCRdb, only in-frame clones are kept and a portion is missing. The table has around 430,000 clones, 75% to 85% seen once. This CDR3 has 16 amino acids. Germline V gives CDR1 SGHRS, CDR2 YFSETQ. The J segment lost 5 bases and the V segment lost 3 bases, leaving 6 bases of the junction unmatched. The genes are TRBV5-1 and TRBJ2-5; 14 bases are shared with TRBD2. Material: PBMCs. This sequence was found in a woman between 40 and 50 years old in good health. Some clones in this sample may be carry-over from other donors' samples. CDR3 sequence reads: CASSSGTSGSWETQYF. The DNA for the CDR3 is TGCGCCAGCAGCTCCGGGACTAGCGGGAGTTGGGAGACCCAGTACTTC.